This T cell receptor (beta chain) was profiled in a study of spatial heterogeneity in lung cancer. TCRdb reprocessed the 5' RACE reads with MiXCR, giving one entry per CDR3 protein. The sample holds about 92,000 distinct CDR3 sequences, over 9.5% seen once. The CDR3 extends over 15 amino acids. V dropped 4 bases and J dropped 2; count of bases not matched to a gene: 3. The germline V gene has CDR1 MNHEY and CDR2 SVGEGT. This clonotype was found a few times. The time point: sample taken at primary tumor resection. The chain couples TRBV6-2 or TRBV6-3 to TRBJ2-3; 10 bases are shared with TRBD2. The sequencing used PBMCs, collected at surgery. The sequence derives from a male donor with early-stage non-small cell lung cancer. The CDR3 DNA reads TGTGCCAGCAGTTCGCTAGCGGGGGACACAGATACGCAGTATTTT. As protein: CASSSLAGDTDTQYF.